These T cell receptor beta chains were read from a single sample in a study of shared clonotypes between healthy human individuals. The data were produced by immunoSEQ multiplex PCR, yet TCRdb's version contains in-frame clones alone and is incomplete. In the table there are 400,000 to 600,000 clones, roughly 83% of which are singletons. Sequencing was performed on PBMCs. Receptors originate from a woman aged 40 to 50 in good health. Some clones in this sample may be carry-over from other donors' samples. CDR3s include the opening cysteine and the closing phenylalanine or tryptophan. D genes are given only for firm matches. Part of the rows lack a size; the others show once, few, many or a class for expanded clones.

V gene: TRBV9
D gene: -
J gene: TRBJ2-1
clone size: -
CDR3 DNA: TGTGCCAGCAGCGTAGACAGCAGCTCCTACAATGAGCAGTTCTTC
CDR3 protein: CASSVDSSSYNEQFF

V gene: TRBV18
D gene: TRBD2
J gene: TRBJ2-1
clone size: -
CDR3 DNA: TGTGCCAGCTCACCGCTAGCGGGAGGGCCAGAGAATGAGCAGTTCTTC
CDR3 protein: CASSPLAGGPENEQFF

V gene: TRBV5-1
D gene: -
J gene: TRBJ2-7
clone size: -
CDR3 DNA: TGCGCCAGCAGCCCGGACTTGGCGGAAATCTACGAGCAGTACTTC
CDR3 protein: CASSPDLAEIYEQYF

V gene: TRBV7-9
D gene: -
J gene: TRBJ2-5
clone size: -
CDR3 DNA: TGTGCCAGCAGCTGGCAGGTGGTGGAGACCCAGTACTTC
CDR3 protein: CASSWQVVETQYF

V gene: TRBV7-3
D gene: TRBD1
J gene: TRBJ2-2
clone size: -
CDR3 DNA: TGTGCCAGCAGCTTAATACTCCGGGACAGGACTAACACCGGGGAGCTGTTTTTT
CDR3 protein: CASSLILRDRTNTGELFF

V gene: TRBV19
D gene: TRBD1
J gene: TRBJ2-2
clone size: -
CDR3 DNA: TGTGCCAGCAAGGGACAGGGGGGCACCGGGGAGCTGTTTTTT
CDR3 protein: CASKGQGGTGELFF

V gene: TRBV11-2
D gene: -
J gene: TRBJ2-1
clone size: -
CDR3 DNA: TGTGCCAGCAGCTTAGATCCAGGGTATAATGAGCAGTTCTTC
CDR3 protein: CASSLDPGYNEQFF

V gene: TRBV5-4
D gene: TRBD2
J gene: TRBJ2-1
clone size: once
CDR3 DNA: TGTGCCAGCAGCCACACGACTAGCGGGTCCTACAATGAGCAGTTCTTC
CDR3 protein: CASSHTTSGSYNEQFF

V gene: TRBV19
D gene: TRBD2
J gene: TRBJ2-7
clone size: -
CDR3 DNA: TGTGCCAGTAGTTCTAGCGGGAGTACCTACGAGCAGTACTTC
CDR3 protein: CASSSSGSTYEQYF

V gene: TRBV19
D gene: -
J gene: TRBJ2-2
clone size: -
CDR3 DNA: TGTGCCAGTAGTGTGACGAACACCGGGGAGCTGTTTTTT
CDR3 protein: CASSVTNTGELFF

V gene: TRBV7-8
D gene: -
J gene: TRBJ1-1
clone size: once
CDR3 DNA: TGTGCCAGCAGCTTAAGACAGGCGAACACTGAAGCTTTCTTT
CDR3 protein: CASSLRQANTEAFF

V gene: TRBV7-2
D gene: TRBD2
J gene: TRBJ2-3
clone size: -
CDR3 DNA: TGTGCCAGCAGCCCGGGACTAGCGGGAGTTGACACAGATACGCAGTATTTT
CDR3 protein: CASSPGLAGVDTDTQYF

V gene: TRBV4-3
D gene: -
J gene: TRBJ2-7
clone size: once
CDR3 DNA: TGCGCCAGCAGCCAAGATCCTGGGGGGAGTTCCTACGAGCAGTACTTC
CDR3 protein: CASSQDPGGSSYEQYF

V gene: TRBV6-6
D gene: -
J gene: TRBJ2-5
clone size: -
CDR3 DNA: TGTGCCAGCAGGGGGTCAGGCCCCTCACAAGAGACCCAGTACTTC
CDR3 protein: CASRGSGPSQETQYF

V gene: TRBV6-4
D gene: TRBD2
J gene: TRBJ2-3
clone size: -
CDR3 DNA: TGTGCCAGCAGTGACGAAGCGGGAGGGAGCGCAGATACGCAGTATTTT
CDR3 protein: CASSDEAGGSADTQYF

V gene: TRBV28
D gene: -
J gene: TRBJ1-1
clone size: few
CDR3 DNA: TGTGCCAGCAGTTGGTATACGAGCACTGAAGCTTTCTTT
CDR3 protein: CASSWYTSTEAFF

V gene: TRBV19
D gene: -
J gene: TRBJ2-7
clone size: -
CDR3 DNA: TGTGCCAGTAGTGCCACCCCGACTAGTTCCGAGCAGTACTTC
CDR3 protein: CASSATPTSSEQYF

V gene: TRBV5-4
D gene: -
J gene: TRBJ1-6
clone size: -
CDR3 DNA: TGTGCCAGCAGCATAGGGACGGCCGATTATTCACCCCTCCACTTT
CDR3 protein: CASSIGTADYSPLHF

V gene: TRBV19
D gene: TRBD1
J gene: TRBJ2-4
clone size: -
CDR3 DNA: TGTGCCAGTAGCTTGGGACAGCAAAACATTCAGTACTTC
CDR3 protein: CASSLGQQNIQYF

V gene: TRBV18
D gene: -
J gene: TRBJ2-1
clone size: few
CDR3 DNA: TGTGCCAGCTCACCACCGGGGCTCAACAATGAGCAGTTCTTC
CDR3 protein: CASSPPGLNNEQFF

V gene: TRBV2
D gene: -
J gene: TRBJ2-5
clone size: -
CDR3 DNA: TGTGCCAGCAGTTACCAAGAGACCCAGTACTTC
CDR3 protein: CASSYQETQYF

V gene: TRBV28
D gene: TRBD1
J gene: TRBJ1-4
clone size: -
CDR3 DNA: TGTGCCAGCAGTCGCCGACAGGGCGGGATTAATGAAAAACTGTTTTTT
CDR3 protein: CASSRRQGGINEKLFF

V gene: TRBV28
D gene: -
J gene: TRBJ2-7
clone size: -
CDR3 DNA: TGTGCCAGCAGACCCGGACAGTCAAACTACGAGCAGTACTTC
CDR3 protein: CASRPGQSNYEQYF

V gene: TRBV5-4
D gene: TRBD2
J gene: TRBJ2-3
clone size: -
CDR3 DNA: TGTGCCAGCAGCGCTACTAGCGGGAGTTCAGATACGCAGTATTTT
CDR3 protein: CASSATSGSSDTQYF

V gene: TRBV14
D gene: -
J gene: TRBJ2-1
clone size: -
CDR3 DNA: TGTGCCAGCAGCCTGGGAAATTACAATGAGCAGTTCTTC
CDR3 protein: CASSLGNYNEQFF

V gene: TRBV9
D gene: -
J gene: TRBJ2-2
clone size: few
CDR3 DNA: TGTGCCAGCAGCGTAGCTACGGGGGCGTCGGTGATCGGGGAGCTGTTTTTT
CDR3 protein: CASSVATGASVIGELFF

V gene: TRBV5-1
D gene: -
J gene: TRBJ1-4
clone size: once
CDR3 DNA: TGCGCCAGCAGCTTGGAGATGGTAGAAGGGGAAAAACTGTTTTTT
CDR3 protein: CASSLEMVEGEKLFF

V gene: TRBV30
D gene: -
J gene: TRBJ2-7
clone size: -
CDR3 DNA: TGTGCCTGGAGTAAACGGACTCGCTACGAGCAGTACTTC
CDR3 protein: CAWSKRTRYEQYF

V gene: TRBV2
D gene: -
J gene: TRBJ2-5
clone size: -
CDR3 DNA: TGTGCCAGCAGTTTGGACCCCCCAGAGACCCAGTACTTC
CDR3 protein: CASSLDPPETQYF

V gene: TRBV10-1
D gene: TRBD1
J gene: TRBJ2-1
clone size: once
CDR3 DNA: TGCGCCAGTTCCATTGACAGGGCTTCTTCCTACAATGAGCAGTTCTTC
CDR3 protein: CASSIDRASSYNEQFF

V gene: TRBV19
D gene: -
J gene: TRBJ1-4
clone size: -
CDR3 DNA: TGTGCCAGTAGCCCACATAGGCGCGGGAATGAAAAACTGTTTTTT
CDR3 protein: CASSPHRRGNEKLFF

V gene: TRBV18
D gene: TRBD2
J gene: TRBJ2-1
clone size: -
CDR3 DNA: TGTGCCAGCTCACCACCGGGTAGCGGGCGCTACAATGAGCAGTTCTTC
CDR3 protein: CASSPPGSGRYNEQFF

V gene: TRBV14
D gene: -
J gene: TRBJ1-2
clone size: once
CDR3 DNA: TGTGCCAGCAGCCCAGGGGTATCGTATGGCTACACCTTC
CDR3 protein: CASSPGVSYGYTF

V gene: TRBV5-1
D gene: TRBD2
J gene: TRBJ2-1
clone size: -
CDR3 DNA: TGCGCCAGCACCCGGACTAGCGGGAGCGGCAATGAGCAGTTCTTC
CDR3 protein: CASTRTSGSGNEQFF

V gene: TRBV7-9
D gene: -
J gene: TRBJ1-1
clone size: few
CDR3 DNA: TGTGCCAGCACCCGAGGGGGGTTGTCTGAAGCTTTCTTT
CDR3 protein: CASTRGGLSEAFF

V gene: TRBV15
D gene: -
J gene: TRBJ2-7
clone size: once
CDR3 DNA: TGTGCCACCAGCAGAGGTACCGGGACAAGTTTGAACTTC
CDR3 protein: CATSRGTGTSLNF

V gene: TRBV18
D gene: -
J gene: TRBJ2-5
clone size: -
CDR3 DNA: TGTGCCAGCTCACCGGCGGGGCCGCAGGAGACCCAGTACTTC
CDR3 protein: CASSPAGPQETQYF

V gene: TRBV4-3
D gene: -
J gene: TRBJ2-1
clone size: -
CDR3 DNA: TGCGCCAGCAGCCAAGATTGGCTGCCCCGCTCCTACAATGAGCAGTTCTTC
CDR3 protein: CASSQDWLPRSYNEQFF

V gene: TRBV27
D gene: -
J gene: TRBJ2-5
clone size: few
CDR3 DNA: TGTGCCAGCAGTTTCCACCAAGAGACCCAGTACTTC
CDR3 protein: CASSFHQETQYF

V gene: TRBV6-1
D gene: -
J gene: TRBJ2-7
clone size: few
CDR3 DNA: TGTGCCAGCAGAACAGAAATCTACGAGCAGTACTTC
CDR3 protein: CASRTEIYEQYF

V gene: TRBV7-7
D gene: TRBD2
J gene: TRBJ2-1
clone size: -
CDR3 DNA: TGTGCCAGCAGCTCCCGACTAGCGGGTGAGCAGTTCTTC
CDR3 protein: CASSSRLAGEQFF

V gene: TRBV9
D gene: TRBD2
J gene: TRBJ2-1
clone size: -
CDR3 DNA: TGTGCCAGCAGCGTAGCTGAGGGCGGGGGACTAGCGGGAGGTGAGCAGTTCTTC
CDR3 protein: CASSVAEGGGLAGGEQFF

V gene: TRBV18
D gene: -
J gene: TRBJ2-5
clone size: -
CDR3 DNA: TGTGCCAGCTCTCAAACCCAGGGGGGTTTCCAGACCCAGTACTTC
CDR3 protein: CASSQTQGGFQTQYF

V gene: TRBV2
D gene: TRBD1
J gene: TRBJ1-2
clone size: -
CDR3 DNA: TGTGCCAGCAGTTCCAACAGGGGGTCCAACTATGGCTACACCTTC
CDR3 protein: CASSSNRGSNYGYTF

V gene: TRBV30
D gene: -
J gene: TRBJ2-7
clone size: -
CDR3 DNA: TGTGCCTGGAGCTCCGGAGCCGGATACGAGCAGTACTTC
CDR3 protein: CAWSSGAGYEQYF

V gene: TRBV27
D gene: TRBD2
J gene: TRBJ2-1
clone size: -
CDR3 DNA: TGTGCCAGCAGTTTATCGCCCGGACTAGCATACAATGAGCAGTTCTTC
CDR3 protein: CASSLSPGLAYNEQFF

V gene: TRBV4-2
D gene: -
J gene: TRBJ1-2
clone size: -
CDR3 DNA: TGTGCCAGCAGCCAAGGTTCAGGATGGGGCTACACCTTC
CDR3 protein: CASSQGSGWGYTF

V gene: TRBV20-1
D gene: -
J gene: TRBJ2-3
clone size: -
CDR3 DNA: TGCAGTGCCCATCGGGGGGATACGCAGTATTTT
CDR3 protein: CSAHRGDTQYF

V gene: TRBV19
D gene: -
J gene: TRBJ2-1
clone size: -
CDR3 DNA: TGTGCCAGTAGTATAGATGTCCCAGGGAACGACAATGAGCAGTTCTTC
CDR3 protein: CASSIDVPGNDNEQFF

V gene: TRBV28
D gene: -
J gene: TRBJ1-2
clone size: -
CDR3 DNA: TGTGCCAGCAGGACGACAAACGGGTATTATGGCTACACCTTC
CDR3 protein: CASRTTNGYYGYTF

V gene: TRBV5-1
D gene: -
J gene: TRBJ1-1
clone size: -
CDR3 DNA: TGCGCCAGCAGCTTTGGTCTACTGTCAATGAACACTGAAGCTTTCTTT
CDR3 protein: CASSFGLLSMNTEAFF